This paragraph covers one T cell receptor beta chain sequence. Cohort 3 recovery required two negative PCRs, clearance, or symptom resolution. The data originate from a study of blood T cell repertoires in COVID-19. Study at large: Samples taken during acute and convalescent COVID-19 were collected in the United States, Italy and Spain. The analysed material was cDNA or gDNA that came from T cells, B-cell-depleted T cells, or PBMCs.

This CDR3 region has 16 residues. In germline, CDR1 is SGHRS, CDR2 YFSETQ. J lost 6 bases, V lost 0 bases, and 8 bases had no gene match. In the original workflow: Estimation of nucleated cell counts was performed using reference gene primer amplification. The data were produced by immunoSEQ multiplex PCR, yet TCRdb's version contains in-frame clones alone and is incomplete. V and J calls and clone size come straight from that table; D and trimming were deduced from the DNA. The data contain over 350,000 clones, 85% to 90% of them singletons. The sample was PBMCs or T cells enriched from blood (not recorded which). This TCR derives from a woman between 50 and 59 years old who had recovered from COVID-19. The genes are TRBV5-1 and TRBJ1-3, with 8 bases identical to TRBD1. This chain's CDR3 is CASSLAPDRDKNTIYF. The DNA for the CDR3 is TGCGCCAGCAGCTTGGCACCGGACAGGGACAAAAACACCATATATTTT.